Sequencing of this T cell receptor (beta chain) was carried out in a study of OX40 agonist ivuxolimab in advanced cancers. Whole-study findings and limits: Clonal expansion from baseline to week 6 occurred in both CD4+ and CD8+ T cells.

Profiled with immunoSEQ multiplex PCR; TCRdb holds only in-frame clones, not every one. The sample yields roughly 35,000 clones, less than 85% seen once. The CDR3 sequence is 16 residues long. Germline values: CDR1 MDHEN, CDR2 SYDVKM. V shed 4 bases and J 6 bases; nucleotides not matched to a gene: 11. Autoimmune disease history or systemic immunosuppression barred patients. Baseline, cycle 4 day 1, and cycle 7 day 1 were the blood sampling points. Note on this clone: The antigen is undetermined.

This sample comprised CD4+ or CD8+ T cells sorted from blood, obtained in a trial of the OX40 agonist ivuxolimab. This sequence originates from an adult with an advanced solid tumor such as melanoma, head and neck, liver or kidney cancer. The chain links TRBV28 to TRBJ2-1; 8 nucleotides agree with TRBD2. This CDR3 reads CASSYLGLEDTNEQFF. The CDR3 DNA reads TGTGCCAGCAGTTACCTGGGACTAGAGGATACCAATGAGCAGTTCTTC.